Listed below are T cell receptor beta chains from one sample, sequenced in a study of T cell repertoires in cytomegalovirus infection. TCRdb independently ran MiXCR on the reads; one entry per CDR3 protein. The table lists some 700,000 distinct CDR3 sequences, about 30% of them singletons. The antigens of these receptors remain unknown. Sample: cultured PBMCs, taken from culture after CMV antigen stimulation. The receptors here all came from a human donor in good health (CMV status not recorded). Some clones in this sample may be carry-over from other donors' samples. Each CDR3 is given with its conserved first and last residue. D genes are given only for firm matches. Some rows have no size entry. The others give once, few or many, or a class for an expanded clone.

>TRBV6-1|.|14|TRBJ1-1|.
CASSATGPNTEAFF
TGTGCCAGCAGCGCTACAGGGCCGAACACTGAAGCTTTCTTT
>TRBV15|.|18|TRBJ2-2|.
CATSRDIRGEVSTGELFF
TGTGCCACCAGCAGAGATATTAGGGGGGAAGTATCTACCGGGGAGCTGTTTTTT
>TRBV27|.|14|TRBJ2-7|.
CASSFEGNNYEQYF
TGTGCCAGCAGTTTTGAGGGGAACAACTACGAGCAGTACTTC
>TRBV12-3/TRBV12-4|many|12|TRBJ2-1|.
CASSPGSYEQFF
TGTGCCAGCAGCCCTGGGTCATATGAGCAGTTCTTC
>TRBV7-8|.|13|TRBJ2-7|.
CASSFKGYDEQYF
TGTGCCAGCAGCTTCAAGGGTTATGACGAGCAGTACTTC
>TRBV7-8|.|16|TRBJ1-5|.
CASSLFLGRDNQPQHF
TGTGCCAGCAGCCTGTTTTTGGGGAGGGACAATCAGCCCCAGCATTTT
>TRBV12-3/TRBV12-4|.|15|TRBJ2-7|.
CASSFGEASSYEQYF
TGTGCCAGCAGTTTCGGGGAGGCCTCCTCCTACGAGCAGTACTTC
>TRBV7-2|many|15|TRBJ2-2|TRBD2
CASSDSGSLTGELFF
TGTGCCAGCAGCGATAGCGGGAGTCTCACCGGGGAGCTGTTTTTT
>TRBV11-3|few|16|TRBJ2-1|.
CASSLETWSSYNEQFF
TGTGCCAGCAGCTTAGAAACCTGGAGCTCCTACAATGAGCAGTTCTTC
>TRBV18|few|14|TRBJ2-1|.
CASFLGTPYNEQFF
TGTGCCAGCTTCCTAGGGACACCTTACAATGAGCAGTTCTTC
>TRBV12-3/TRBV12-4|.|12|TRBJ1-5|.
CASSYGFQPQHF
TGTGCCAGCAGTTATGGGTTTCAGCCCCAGCATTTT
>TRBV7-6|few|12|TRBJ1-5|.
CASSLQGGPQHF
TGTGCCAGCAGCTTACAAGGGGGGCCCCAGCATTTT
>TRBV4-1|.|18|TRBJ2-5|TRBD2
CASSQELAGGPEEETQYF
TGCGCCAGCAGCCAAGAACTAGCGGGGGGCCCGGAGGAAGAGACCCAGTACTTC
>TRBV20-1|.|14|TRBJ2-5|.
CSARDLIIQETQYF
TGCAGTGCTAGAGACCTAATAATTCAAGAGACCCAGTACTTC
>TRBV7-2|.|13|TRBJ1-2|.
CASSLAAAYGYTF
TGTGCCAGCAGCTTAGCGGCAGCCTATGGCTACACCTTC
>TRBV4-1|.|16|TRBJ2-1|TRBD2
CASSQEISGAYNEQFF
TGCGCCAGCAGCCAAGAGATCAGCGGGGCCTACAATGAGCAGTTCTTC
>TRBV5-1|.|16|TRBJ1-1|.
CASSLVPETAFTEAFF
TGCGCCAGCAGCTTGGTGCCGGAGACAGCGTTCACTGAAGCTTTCTTT
>TRBV7-9|.|12|TRBJ2-1|.
CASTPQPDLQFF
TGTGCCAGCACCCCGCAACCGGACTTGCAGTTCTTC
>TRBV4-1|few|17|TRBJ1-1|.
CASSQYLTEQAGTEAFF
TGCGCCAGCAGCCAATACCTGACGGAGCAGGCAGGCACTGAAGCTTTCTTT
>TRBV19|.|16|TRBJ1-3|TRBD1
CASSISNRGTGNTIYF
TGTGCCAGTAGTATCTCGAACAGGGGGACGGGAAACACCATATATTTT
>TRBV7-9|.|14|TRBJ2-7|TRBD1
CASSSDREPYEQYF
TGTGCCAGCAGCTCGGACAGGGAACCCTACGAGCAGTACTTC
>TRBV28|once|13|TRBJ1-2|.
CASSRGGPYGYTF
TGTGCCAGCAGCCGTGGGGGGCCTTATGGCTACACCTTC
>TRBV11-2|.|15|TRBJ2-3|.
CASSRGTHSTDTQYF
TGTGCCAGCAGCCGAGGGACCCACTCCACAGATACGCAGTATTTT
>TRBV6-2/TRBV6-3|.|15|TRBJ2-1|TRBD2
CASSLPASGSYEQFF
TGTGCCAGCAGTCTTCCGGCTAGCGGGAGTTATGAGCAGTTCTTC
>TRBV6-1|.|17|TRBJ2-7|.
CASSTPRYEQNSYEQYF
TGTGCCAGCAGTACCCCCCGCTACGAACAGAATTCCTACGAGCAGTACTTC
>TRBV6-2/TRBV6-3|.|17|TRBJ1-6|TRBD1
CASSAGGFRGRNSPLHF
TGTGCCAGCAGCGCCGGTGGGTTCAGGGGGAGGAATTCACCCCTCCACTTT
>TRBV7-8|few|14|TRBJ2-1|TRBD2
CASSSGTSPNEQFF
TGTGCCAGCAGCTCCGGGACTAGCCCCAATGAGCAGTTCTTC
>TRBV2|.|15|TRBJ2-1|.
CASSARTARYNEQFF
TGTGCCAGCAGTGCCAGGACCGCTCGCTACAATGAGCAGTTCTTC
>TRBV4-3|.|15|TRBJ1-2|TRBD1
CASSQGGTGLYGYTF
TGCGCCAGCAGCCAAGGTGGGACAGGCCTCTATGGCTACACCTTC
>TRBV15|.|14|TRBJ2-5|.
CATSRDHSQETQYF
TGTGCCACCAGCAGAGATCATTCCCAAGAGACCCAGTACTTC
>TRBV18|.|12|TRBJ1-4|.
CASSPTPEKLFF
TGTGCCAGCTCACCGACTCCGGAAAAACTGTTTTTT
>TRBV12-3/TRBV12-4|many|13|TRBJ2-5|.
CASSRATQETQYF
TGTGCCAGCAGCCGAGCGACCCAAGAGACCCAGTACTTC